These 21 T cell receptor beta chains came from one sample sequenced in a study of radiation and T cells in renal cell carcinoma. As to treatment: treatment-naive control, cytoreductive nephrectomy. Clones were read by immunoSEQ multiplex PCR, and TCRdb kept only the in-frame ones, dropping some. This sample yields 15,000 to 20,000 clones, of which 55% to 75% are seen a single time; roughly 8.7% belongs to the top ten. Sequencing was performed on tumor tissue, taken from a patient whose treatment was nephrectomy without radiotherapy. Every receptor here comes from a man in his forties with renal cell carcinoma.

This clone was recorded a few times. The gene calls are TRBV19 and TRBJ1-1; 10 bases align to TRBD1. The CDR3 covers 16 residues. The V segment lost 2 bases and the J segment 4 bases; nucleotides outside the gene matches: 7. Germline V gene data show CDR1 as LNHDA and CDR2 as SQIVND (reference sequence). The CDR3, as DNA: TGTGCCAGTAGTATAAGGGACAGGGGTGGGGGCACTGAAGCTTTCTTT. This sequence encodes CASSIRDRGGGTEAFF.

This clone was counted only a few times. The chain carries TRBV15 and TRBJ1-2; D not resolved. Germline V lookup: CDR1 LNHNV, CDR2 YYDKDF (reference sequence). CDR3 size: 12 residues. V lost 0 bases and J 8 bases, leaving 7 bases between the germline ends. The CDR3 loop is CATSRDDKGYTF. CDR3 DNA: TGTGCCACCAGCAGAGATGATAAGGGCTACACCTTC.

At least ten counts were recorded for this clone. The V and J genes are TRBV28 and TRBJ2-7; possibly TRBD1 or TRBD2 for D (5 bases each). Germline V gene lookup returns CDR1 MDHEN and CDR2 SYDVKM. The ends were cut back, 2 bases at V and 2 bases at J, with 16 bases in the middle. CDR3 size: 16 residues. As DNA, the CDR3 is TGTGCCAGCAGTTTAGCCCCAGGGAGAAAGCCCTACGAGCAGTACTTC. It yields the protein CASSLAPGRKPYEQYF.

This clone was seen once. The rearrangement joins TRBV25-1 to TRBJ2-5; either TRBD1 or TRBD2 may supply D (5 bases each). The V gene lost 6 bases and the J gene lost 2 bases, with 13 bases spanning the gap. This CDR3 spans 14 amino acids. Germline values: CDR1 MGHDK, CDR2 SYGVNS. CDR3 coding DNA: TGTGCCAGCAGCGCCTGGGACCTACAAGAGACCCAGTACTTC. Encoded protein: CASSAWDLQETQYF.

The chain uses TRBV4-3 and TRBJ1-3, with D tentatively TRBD1 (5 bases). This CDR3 spans 16 amino acids. Trimming shortened V by 0 bases and J by 0 bases, and 9 bases separated the two germline ends. Germline loops: CDR1 LGHNA, CDR2 YSLEER. The CDR3 region is CASSQELQVSGNTIYF. The DNA for the CDR3 is TGCGCCAGCAGCCAAGAATTACAGGTCTCTGGAAACACCATATATTTT.

The chain is built from TRBV19 and TRBJ1-2; tentative D call: TRBD1 (5 bases). Germline CDR1 is LNHDA and CDR2 is SQIVND (reference sequence). Trimming cost V 5 bases and J 2 bases, with 24 bases left between them. The CDR3 is made up of 18 amino acids. The chain's CDR3 is CASSDFAGPPIQNYGYTF. As DNA, the CDR3 is TGTGCCAGTAGTGACTTCGCGGGGCCCCCCATCCAGAACTATGGCTACACCTTC.

The J gene is TRBJ2-4, the V gene TRBV11-2, with 8 positions matching TRBD1. The CDR3 is 14 residues long. Per the germline V gene, CDR1 is SGHAT and CDR2 is FQNNGV. V lost 1 base, J lost 8 bases, and 4 bases stayed unmatched. Written as DNA, the CDR3 is TGTGCCAGCAGCTTAGGGGACAGGAGGGACATTCAGTACTTC. Translation: CASSLGDRRDIQYF.

V gene TRBV5-4 combines with J gene TRBJ1-6, with 7 bases aligning to TRBD1. The CDR3 consists of 13 residues. With V trimmed by 4 bases and J by 9 bases, 4 bases remained unmatched. CDR1 is SGHNT, CDR2 YYREEE, per germline (reference sequence). CDR3 bases: TGTGCCAGCAGCCGACAGGGCGGTTCACCCCTCCACTTT. This translates into CASSRQGGSPLHF.

This clone is medium-sized (0.01 to 0.1%) in the sample. The rearrangement links TRBV6-5 to TRBJ2-3; no reliable D call. The CDR3 totals 13 residues. With 0 bases removed from V and 6 bases from J, the gap between germline ends came to 7 bases. Germline V CDR1 and CDR2: MNHEY, SVGAGI. The CDR3 loop reads CASSYSALDTQYF. The CDR3, as DNA: TGTGCCAGCAGTTACTCGGCTTTGGATACGCAGTATTTT.

This chain uses TRBV5-5 with TRBJ2-3; TRBD1 matches 10 bases. Trimming took 2 bases from V and 5 from J; bases not matched to a gene: 11. CDR3 size: 17 residues. Germline CDR1 reads SGHKS; CDR2 reads YYEKEE (reference sequence). In DNA form, the CDR3 reads TGTGCCAGCAGCTTAGGGACAGGGGTCGAGTTCGAAGATACGCAGTATTTT. Translation gives CASSLGTGVEFEDTQYF.

This clone showed up just a few times. The chain links TRBV6-6 to TRBJ1-6, with no clear D. Per germline, CDR1 MNHNY and CDR2 SVGAGI (reference sequence). The CDR3 totals 13 residues. Trimming took off 6 bases at V and 1 base at J, with 4 bases between the two ends. The CDR3 bases are TGTGCCAGCAGGGGTTCCTATAATTCACCCCTCCACTTT. Translating it yields CASRGSYNSPLHF.

The rearrangement joins TRBV2 to TRBJ1-2; 12 bases fit TRBD1. Losses at the gene ends were 8 bases for V and 7 bases for J; bases not matched to a gene: 8. This CDR3 region has 14 residues. Germline CDR1 is SNHLY and CDR2 is FYNNEI. CDR3 sequence: CASGGQGARSGYTF. CDR3 nucleotides: TGTGCCAGCGGGGGACAGGGGGCGCGTAGTGGCTACACCTTC.

This clone was counted between two and nine times. The gene calls are TRBV27 and TRBJ1-3; D is unresolved. CDR3 length: 13 residues. Deletions cut 4 bases from V and 2 bases from J, with 6 bases between. Germline values: CDR1 MNHEY, CDR2 SMNVEV (reference sequence). For the CDR3, the DNA is TGTGCCAGCAGTTCTTATACTGGAAACACCATATATTTT. Translation gives CASSSYTGNTIYF.

The gene calls are TRBV4-3 and TRBJ1-4; 9 bases map to TRBD1. V lost 4 bases to trimming and J lost 8 bases; unmatched junction nucleotides: 11. From germline, CDR1 is LGHNA and CDR2 YSLEER. The CDR3 has 16 amino acids. The DNA of the CDR3 is TGCGCCAGCAGCCTTACTCGGACAGGGGAAGGCGAAAAACTGTTTTTT. It codes for CASSLTRTGEGEKLFF.

The chain carries TRBV28 and TRBJ1-2; 11 bases agree with TRBD1. Per germline, CDR1 MDHEN and CDR2 SYDVKM. Trimming took 3 bases from V and 4 from J; bases not matched to a gene: 4. The CDR3 is made up of 15 amino acids. For the CDR3, the DNA is TGTGCCAGCAGTTTCCTAGGGACAGGGGGCTATGGCTACACCTTC. It is translated as CASSFLGTGGYGYTF.

The chain combines TRBV28 with TRBJ1-4; TRBD1 aligns across 7 bases. Germline V gene sequence: CDR1 MDHEN, CDR2 SYDVKM. The CDR3 consists of 13 residues. With 4 bases clipped from V and 15 bases from J, the junction kept 11 bases outside the gene matches. CDR3 sequence reads: CASSSTDRVNMFF. The CDR3 DNA reads TGTGCCAGCAGTTCTACTGACAGGGTGAATATGTTTTTT.

Details on this clone: A single base is all that separates this from a far larger clone, so a read error is likely. The rearrangement joins TRBV5-5 to TRBJ1-5; D is perhaps TRBD1 (5 bases). V was clipped by 2 bases and J by 7 bases, with 10 bases between them. The V gene's germline CDR1 is SGHKS and CDR2 YYEKEE (reference sequence). This CDR3 comprises 13 residues. The CDR3 loop is CASSFLGEQPQHF. Written as DNA, the CDR3 is TGTGCCAGCAGCTTCCTAGGGGAACAGCCCCAGCATTTT.

This clone occurred once. This sequence joins TRBV7-2 and TRBJ1-3; 12 nucleotides match TRBD1. Looked up from germline, CDR1 is SGHTA and CDR2 is FQGNSA. Losses at the gene ends were 5 bases for V and 7 bases for J; bases not matched to a gene: 6. CDR3 length: 15 amino acids. Here the CDR3 reads CASSTGGQGANTIYF. The CDR3 DNA reads TGTGCCAGCAGCACTGGGGGACAGGGGGCGAACACCATATATTTT.

The V and J genes are TRBV9 and TRBJ2-3; D may be TRBD2 (7 bases). The V end was cut by 2 bases, the J end by 1 base, with 14 bases between. CDR1 and CDR2 from the germline V gene are SGDLS and YYNGEE. This CDR3 has 16 residues. The CDR3 protein is CASSVPTGGGTDTQYF. The CDR3 DNA is TGTGCCAGCAGCGTTCCGACGGGGGGCGGCACAGATACGCAGTATTTT.

The chain recombines TRBV18 with TRBJ2-3; D uncertain. The germline gives CDR1 KGHSH, CDR2 LQKENI. The V gene lost 1 base and the J gene lost 3 bases, with 14 bases spanning the gap. The CDR3 spans 16 residues. CDR3 region: CASSPQGLGGTDTQYF. The CDR3 region has the DNA TGTGCCAGCTCACCACAGGGATTAGGCGGTACAGATACGCAGTATTTT.

The rearrangement uses TRBV6-5 and TRBJ2-7; tentatively, D is TRBD1 or TRBD2 (5 bases each). V dropped 5 bases and J dropped 7 bases, with 18 bases sitting between them. The CDR3 runs 14 residues. Looked up from germline, CDR1 is MNHEY and CDR2 is SVGAGI. CDR3 sequence: CASSGRQGRREQYF. DNA for the CDR3: TGTGCCAGCAGTGGAAGGCAGGGACGTAGGGAGCAGTACTTC.